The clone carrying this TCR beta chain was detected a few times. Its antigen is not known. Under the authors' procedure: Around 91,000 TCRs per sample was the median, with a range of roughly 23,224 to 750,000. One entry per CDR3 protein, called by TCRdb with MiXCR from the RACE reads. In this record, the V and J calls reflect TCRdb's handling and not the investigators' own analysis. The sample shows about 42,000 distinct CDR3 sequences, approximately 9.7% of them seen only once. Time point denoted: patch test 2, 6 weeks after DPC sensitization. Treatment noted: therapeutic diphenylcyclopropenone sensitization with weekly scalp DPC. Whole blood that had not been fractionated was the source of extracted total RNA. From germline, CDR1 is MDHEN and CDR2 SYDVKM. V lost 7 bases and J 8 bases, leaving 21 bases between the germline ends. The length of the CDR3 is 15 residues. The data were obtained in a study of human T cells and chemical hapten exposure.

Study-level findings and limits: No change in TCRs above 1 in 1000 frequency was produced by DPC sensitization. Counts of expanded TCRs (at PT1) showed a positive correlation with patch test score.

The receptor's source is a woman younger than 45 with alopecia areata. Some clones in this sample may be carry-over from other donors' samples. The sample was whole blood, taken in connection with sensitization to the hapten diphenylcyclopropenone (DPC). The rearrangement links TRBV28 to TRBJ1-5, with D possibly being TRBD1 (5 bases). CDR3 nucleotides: TGTGCCAGCACACCGGGACGGGGGGATCAAGAGCCCCAGCATTTT. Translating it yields CASTPGRGDQEPQHF.